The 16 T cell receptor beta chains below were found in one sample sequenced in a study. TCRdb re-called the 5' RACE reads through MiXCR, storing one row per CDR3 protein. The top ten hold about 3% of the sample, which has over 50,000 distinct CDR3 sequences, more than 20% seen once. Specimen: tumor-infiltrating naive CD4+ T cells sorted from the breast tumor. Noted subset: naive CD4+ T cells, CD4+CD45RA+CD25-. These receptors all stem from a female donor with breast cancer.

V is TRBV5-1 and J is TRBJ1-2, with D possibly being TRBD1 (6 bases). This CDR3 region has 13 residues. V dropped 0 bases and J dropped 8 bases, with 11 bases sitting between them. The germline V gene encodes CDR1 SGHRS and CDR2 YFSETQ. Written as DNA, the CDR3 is TGCGCCAGCAGCTTGGGCGGGGGCGGAGGCTACACCTTC. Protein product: CASSLGGGGGYTF.

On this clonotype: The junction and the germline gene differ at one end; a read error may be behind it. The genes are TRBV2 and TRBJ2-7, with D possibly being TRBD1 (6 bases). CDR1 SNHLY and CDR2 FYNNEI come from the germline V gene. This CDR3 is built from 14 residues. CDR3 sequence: CATKGDNTHYKQYF. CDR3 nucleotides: TGTGCCACAAAAGGGGACAACACCCACTACAAGCAGTACTTC.

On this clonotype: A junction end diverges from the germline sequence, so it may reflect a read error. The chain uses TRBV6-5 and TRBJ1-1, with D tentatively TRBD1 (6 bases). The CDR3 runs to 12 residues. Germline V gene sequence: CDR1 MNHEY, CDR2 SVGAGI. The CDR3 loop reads CACSGGATEAFF. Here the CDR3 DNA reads TGTGCCTGCAGTGGGGGGGCCACTGAAGCTTTCTTT.

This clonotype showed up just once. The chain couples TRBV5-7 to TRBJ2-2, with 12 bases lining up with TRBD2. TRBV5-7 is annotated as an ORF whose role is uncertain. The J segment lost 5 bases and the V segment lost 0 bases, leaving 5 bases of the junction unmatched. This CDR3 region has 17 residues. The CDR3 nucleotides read TGTGCCAGCAGCTTGGCTAGCGGGGGGGCCCGAACCGGGGAGCTGTTTTTT. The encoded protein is CASSLASGGARTGELFF.

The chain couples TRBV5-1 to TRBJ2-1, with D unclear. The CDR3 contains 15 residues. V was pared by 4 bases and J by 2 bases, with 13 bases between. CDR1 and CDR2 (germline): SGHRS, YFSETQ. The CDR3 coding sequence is TGCGCCAGCAGCCCCCAAAGAGAAACCTACAATGAGCAGTTCTTC. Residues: CASSPQRETYNEQFF.

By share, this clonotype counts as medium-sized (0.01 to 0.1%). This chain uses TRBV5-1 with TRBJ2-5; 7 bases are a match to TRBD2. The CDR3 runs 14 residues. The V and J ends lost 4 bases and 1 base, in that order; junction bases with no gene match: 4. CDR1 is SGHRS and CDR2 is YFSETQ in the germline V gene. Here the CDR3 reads CASSLGGSQETQYF. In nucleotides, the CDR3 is TGCGCCAGCAGCCTGGGAGGGTCCCAAGAGACCCAGTACTTC.

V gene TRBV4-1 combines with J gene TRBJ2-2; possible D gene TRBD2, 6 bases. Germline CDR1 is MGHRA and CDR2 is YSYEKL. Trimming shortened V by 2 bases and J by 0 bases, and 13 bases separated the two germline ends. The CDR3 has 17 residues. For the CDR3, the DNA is TGCGCCAGCAGCCAACCCAACTGGGGGGCGAACACCGGGGAGCTGTTTTTT. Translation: CASSQPNWGANTGELFF.

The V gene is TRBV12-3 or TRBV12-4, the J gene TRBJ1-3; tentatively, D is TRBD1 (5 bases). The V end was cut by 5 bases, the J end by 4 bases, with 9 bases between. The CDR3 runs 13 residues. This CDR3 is CASSKRQGNTIYF. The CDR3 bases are TGTGCCAGCAGTAAGCGACAGGGAAACACCATATATTTT.

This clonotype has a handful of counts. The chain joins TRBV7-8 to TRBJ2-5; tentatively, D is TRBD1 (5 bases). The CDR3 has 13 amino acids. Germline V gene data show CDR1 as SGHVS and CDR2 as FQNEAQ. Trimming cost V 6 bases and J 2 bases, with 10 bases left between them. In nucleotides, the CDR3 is TGTGCCAGCAGTCCAGGGATACAAGAGACCCAGTACTTC. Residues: CASSPGIQETQYF.

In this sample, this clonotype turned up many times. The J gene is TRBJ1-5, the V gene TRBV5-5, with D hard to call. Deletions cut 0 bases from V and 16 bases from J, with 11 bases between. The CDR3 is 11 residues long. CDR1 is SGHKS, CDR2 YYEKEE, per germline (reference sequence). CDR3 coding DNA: TGTGCCAGCAGCTTGGGCCGTCGACAACATTTT. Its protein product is CASSLGRRQHF.

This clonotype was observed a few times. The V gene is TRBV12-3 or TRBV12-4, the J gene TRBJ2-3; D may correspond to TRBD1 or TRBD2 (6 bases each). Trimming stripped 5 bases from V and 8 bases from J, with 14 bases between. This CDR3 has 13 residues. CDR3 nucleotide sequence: TGTGCCAGCAGTCTCCGACAGGAGGGTACGCAGTATTTT. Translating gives CASSLRQEGTQYF.

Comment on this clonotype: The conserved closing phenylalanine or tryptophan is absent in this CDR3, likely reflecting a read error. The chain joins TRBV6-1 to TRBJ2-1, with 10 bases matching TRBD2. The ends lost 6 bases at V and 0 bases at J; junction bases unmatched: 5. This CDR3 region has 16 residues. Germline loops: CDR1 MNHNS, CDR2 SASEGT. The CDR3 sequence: CASRLAGSSSYNEQFL. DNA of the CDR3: TGTGCCAGCAGACTAGCGGGATCTAGCTCCTACAATGAGCAGTTCCTC.

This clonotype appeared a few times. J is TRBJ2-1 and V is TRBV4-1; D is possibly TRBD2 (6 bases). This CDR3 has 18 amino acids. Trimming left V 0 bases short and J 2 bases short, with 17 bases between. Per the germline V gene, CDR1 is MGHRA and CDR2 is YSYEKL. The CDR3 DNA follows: TGCGCCAGCAGCCAAGATCTACTACGGCTAGCGACCTACAATGAGCAGTTCTTC. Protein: CASSQDLLRLATYNEQFF.

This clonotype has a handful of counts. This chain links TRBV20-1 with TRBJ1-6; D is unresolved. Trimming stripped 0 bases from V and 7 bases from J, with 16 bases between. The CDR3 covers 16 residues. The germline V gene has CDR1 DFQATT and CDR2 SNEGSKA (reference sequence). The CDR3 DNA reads TGCAGTGCTAGAGATCCTCCGCCCAGTCCCAATTCACCCCTCCACTTT. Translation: CSARDPPPSPNSPLHF.

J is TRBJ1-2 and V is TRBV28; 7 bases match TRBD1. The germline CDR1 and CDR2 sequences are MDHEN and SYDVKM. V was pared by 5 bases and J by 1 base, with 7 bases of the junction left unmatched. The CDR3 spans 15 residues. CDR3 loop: CASSPRQGSNYGYTF. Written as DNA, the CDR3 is TGTGCCAGCAGTCCGCGACAGGGTAGTAACTATGGCTACACCTTC.

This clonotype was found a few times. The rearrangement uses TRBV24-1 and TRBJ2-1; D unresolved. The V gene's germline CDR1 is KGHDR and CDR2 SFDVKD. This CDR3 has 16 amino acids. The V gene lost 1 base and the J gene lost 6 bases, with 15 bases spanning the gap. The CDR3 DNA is TGTGCCACCAGTGATTTTGGCAGTACCGCCTCCAATGAGCAGTTCTTC. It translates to CATSDFGSTASNEQFF.